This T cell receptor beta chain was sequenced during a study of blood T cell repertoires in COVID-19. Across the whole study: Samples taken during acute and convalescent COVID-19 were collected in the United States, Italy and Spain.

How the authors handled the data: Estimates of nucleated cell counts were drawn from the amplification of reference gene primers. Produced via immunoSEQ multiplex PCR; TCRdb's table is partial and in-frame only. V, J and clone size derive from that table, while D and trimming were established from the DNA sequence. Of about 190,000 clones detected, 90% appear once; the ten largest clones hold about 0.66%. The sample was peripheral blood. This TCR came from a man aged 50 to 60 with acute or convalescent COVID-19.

The CDR3 bases are TGTGCCAGCAGTTACGCACACAGCGGGGGCTACACCTTC. Translation gives CASSYAHSGGYTF. V and J are TRBV6-5 and TRBJ1-2, with D unclear. The length of the CDR3 is 13 residues. Germline CDR1 and CDR2: MNHEY and SVGAGI. V lost 2 bases to trimming and J lost 8 bases, with 12 bases between them.